This TCR beta chain emerged from a study of T cell responses to AZD1222 COVID-19 vaccine. Details on this clone: No antigen is known for it.

Study-level points and caveats: Unmutated variant regions are reportedly targeted by nearly half of spike-specific TCRs. Donors, mostly white British, included more females; clonal diversity was possibly underestimated.

The table came from immunoSEQ multiplex PCR; TCRdb's copy has only in-frame clones and leaves some out. The sample carries 96,000 or so clones, nearly 90% recorded once. The ends were cut back, 1 base at V and 1 base at J, with 8 bases in the middle. Germline loops: CDR1 SGHRS, CDR2 YFSETQ. The CDR3 spans 14 residues. The TCR originated in an adult in good health. This chain uses TRBV5-1 with TRBJ1-1; D is uncertain. The starting material was peripheral blood, obtained on day 0 of AZD1222 vaccination. CDR3 protein: CASSLRAANTEAFF. CDR3 bases: TGCGCCAGCAGCTTGCGAGCGGCGAACACTGAAGCTTTCTTT.